These T cell receptor beta chains were read from a single sample in a study of CD8 T cells in ankylosing spondylitis. TCRdb passed the 5' RACE reads through MiXCR, listing each CDR3 protein once. The sample carries about 450,000 distinct CDR3 sequences, more than 25% recorded once. Input material: blood, either unsorted or a sorted T cell fraction (not recorded which). Source of these receptors: a male donor with ankylosing spondylitis. CDR3s include the opening cysteine and the closing phenylalanine or tryptophan. Each record gives: clone size, CDR3 length, V gene, D gene, J gene, CDR3 DNA, CDR3 protein. A D gene is named only where the DNA matches it firmly. The listing skips clone size in some rows; elsewhere it reads once, few, many or a size class.

few	15	TRBV30	TRBD1	TRBJ2-2	TGTGCCTGGAGGGTGGCGGACAGGACCACCGGGGAGCTGTTTTTT	CAWRVADRTTGELFF
NA	14	TRBV20-1	NA	TRBJ2-3	TGCAGTGCCGTCTCGGGCGGTATCACAGATACGCAGTATTTT	CSAVSGGITDTQYF
few	15	TRBV20-1	TRBD2	TRBJ2-1	TGCAGTGCCCCCCCGTCACTAGCGGGAGTAAATGAGCAGTTCTTC	CSAPPSLAGVNEQFF
NA	15	TRBV7-2	NA	TRBJ1-2	TGTGCCAGCAACCGGGACACCAGTTTTAACTATGGCTACACCTTC	CASNRDTSFNYGYTF
few	16	TRBV5-1	TRBD2	TRBJ2-3	TGCGCCAGCTCCTTGGCCTTAGCGGGAGGGCCAGATACGCAGTATTTT	CASSLALAGGPDTQYF
NA	15	TRBV7-9	TRBD2	TRBJ2-3	TGTGCCAGCAGCCAAACTAGCGGGGGTGCAGATACGCAGTATTTT	CASSQTSGGADTQYF
NA	16	TRBV6-1	TRBD1	TRBJ2-1	TGTGCCAGCAGTCCTTTCAAGGACAGGGAGAACAATGAGCAGTTCTTC	CASSPFKDRENNEQFF
NA	15	TRBV7-6	TRBD1	TRBJ2-1	TGTGCCAGCAGCCCCCAACAGGGGTGGTACAATGAGCAGTTCTTC	CASSPQQGWYNEQFF
few	14	TRBV7-9	NA	TRBJ2-2	TGTGCCAGCAGCCGGGACCTATCGTCCGGGGAGCTGTTTTTT	CASSRDLSSGELFF
few	16	TRBV11-2	NA	TRBJ1-3	TGTGCCAGCAGCTTAGCAGGCCGTCCCTCTGGAAACACCATATATTTT	CASSLAGRPSGNTIYF
NA	16	TRBV7-9	TRBD1	TRBJ2-2	TGTGCCAGCATCAAAAAGACAGGGGAGAACACCGGGGAGCTGTTTTTT	CASIKKTGENTGELFF
NA	13	TRBV7-9	TRBD1	TRBJ1-2	TGTGCCAGCAGCTTGGGGGACAGTAGAGGCTACACCTTC	CASSLGDSRGYTF
few	14	TRBV10-3	NA	TRBJ2-3	TGTGCCATCGCGGGGGACAGTCAAGGGAATACGCAGTATTTT	CAIAGDSQGNTQYF
many	13	TRBV29-1	NA	TRBJ1-1	TGCAGCGTTGAAGGACAGCAGAACACTGAAGCTTTCTTT	CSVEGQQNTEAFF
few	15	TRBV24-1	NA	TRBJ2-1	TGTGCCACCAGTGGCCCCCGGTCGGGGTACAATGAGCAGTTCTTC	CATSGPRSGYNEQFF
few	15	TRBV12-3/TRBV12-4	NA	TRBJ2-3	TGTGCCAGCAGCGGGGTATCGGGCACAGCAGATACGCAGTATTTT	CASSGVSGTADTQYF